These 2 T cell receptor beta chains were all obtained from the same sample, sequenced in a study of early T cells in non-severe SARS-CoV-2 infection. From the 5' RACE reads, TCRdb called clonotypes with MiXCR, one entry per CDR3 protein. The repertoire holds 53,000 or so distinct CDR3 sequences, with roughly 12% as singletons. The source material was whole blood, sampled at baseline. Every receptor here comes from an adult who was a healthcare worker with PCR-confirmed SARS-CoV-2 infection or an uninfected control (not recorded which).

The genes are TRBV24-1 and TRBJ2-5, with TRBD2 identical over 10 bases. The CDR3 is 20 residues long. The germline V gene has CDR1 KGHDR and CDR2 SFDVKD. Unmatched junction bases numbered 14, after V lost 1 base and J lost 1 base. The DNA for the CDR3 is TGTGCCACCAGTGATTTAGACAACGTCGAGCGGGAGGGCCCCCAAGAGACCCAGTACTTC. Its protein product is CATSDLDNVEREGPQETQYF.

This clonotype appeared many times. The V gene is TRBV6-6, the J gene TRBJ1-6; D is uncertain. CDR1 and CDR2 (germline): MNHNY, SVGAGI (reference sequence). The CDR3 sequence is 12 residues long. V lost 2 bases, J lost 8 bases, and 4 bases lay in between. This CDR3 is CASSYEDSPLHF. CDR3 nucleotides: TGTGCCAGCAGTTACGAAGATTCACCCCTCCACTTT.